The 2 T cell receptor beta chains presented below share a single source sample, sequenced in a study of cytomegalovirus exposure and HLA in healthy donors. The PCR contained 60 Vbeta and 13 Jbeta primers. Here immunoSEQ multiplex PCR was the method, and the copy in TCRdb shows in-frame clones only, minus some. Among 90,000 to 100,000 clones listed, roughly 70% were seen once. Material for sequencing was PBMCs. The receptors come from a male donor in good health and CMV-seronegative.

CDR3: CSVDLAPSSYNEQFF. For the CDR3, the DNA is TGCAGCGTTGACCTAGCACCGAGCTCCTACAATGAGCAGTTCTTC. J is TRBJ2-1 and V is TRBV29-1, with D perhaps matching TRBD2 (5 bases). V lost 3 bases and J lost 0, with 12 bases in between. The CDR3 has 15 residues. The germline CDR1 and CDR2 sequences are SQVTM and ANQGSEA.

The chain uses TRBV4-1 and TRBJ2-2, with TRBD2 identical over 8 bases. Germline CDR1 and CDR2: MGHRA and YSYEKL. The CDR3 has 17 residues. With 1 base clipped from V and 4 bases from J, the junction kept 8 bases outside the gene matches. CDR3 in amino acids: CASSQGGSGMSTGELFF. The CDR3 nucleotides read TGCGCCAGCAGCCAAGGCGGTAGCGGGATGAGCACCGGGGAGCTGTTTTTT.